The 27 T cell receptor beta chains below all came from one sample that was sequenced in a study of regulatory T cells in long-lasting Graves disease. Noted time point: newly diagnosed GD, antithyroid drugs for less than 3 months. The TCR library was made from RNA that had been extracted from PBMCs in TRIzol. Construction of the TCR beta libraries employed iRepertoire HTBI primers in conjunction with Arm-PCR of CDR3 regions. A single record per CDR3 protein comes from TCRdb applying MiXCR to the multiplex PCR reads. The sample has roughly 530,000 distinct CDR3 sequences, 15% to 20% seen once. These data are also associated with another study on T cells in Graves' hyperthyroidism and ophthalmopathy.

The source was peripheral blood mononuclear cells (PBMCs), collected at new diagnosis, from a patient treated with antithyroid drugs. The receptor source for this set is a woman aged 35-65 years with Graves disease.

The table lists this clonotype with many counts. This chain uses TRBV6-1 with TRBJ2-7; weak D call: TRBD2 (7 bases). The CDR3 length is 14 residues. In germline, CDR1 is MNHNS, CDR2 SASEGT. Trimming took off 0 bases at V and 6 bases at J, with 12 bases between the two ends. CDR3 amino acids: CASSEAGGPGEQYF. The CDR3 DNA is TGTGCCAGCAGTGAAGCGGGGGGGCCGGGCGAGCAGTACTTC.

This clonotype was recorded a few times. The gene calls are TRBV28 and TRBJ1-1; TRBD1 is a possible D gene (5 bases). Germline V gene sequence: CDR1 MDHEN, CDR2 SYDVKM. This CDR3 region has 15 residues. V lost 7 bases, J lost 1 base, and 16 bases lay in between. The CDR3 reads CASTLYTTGNTEAFF. DNA for the CDR3: TGTGCCAGCACGCTCTACACTACAGGGAACACTGAAGCTTTCTTT.

The chain recombines TRBV7-3 with TRBJ1-4; TRBD1 matches 9 bases. Germline CDR1 is SGHTA and CDR2 is FQGTGA. There are 13 residues in the CDR3. Unmatched junction bases numbered 4, after V lost 9 bases and J lost 5 bases. The CDR3 sequence: CASTTGGNEKLFF. The CDR3 DNA reads TGTGCCAGTACGACAGGGGGAAATGAAAAACTGTTTTTT.

In this sample, this clonotype turned up many times. The chain employs TRBV7-2 and TRBJ2-1; 13 positions agree with TRBD2. The CDR3 totals 16 residues. The V and J ends lost 4 bases and 4 bases, in that order; junction bases with no gene match: 4. Germline V gives CDR1 SGHTA, CDR2 FQGNSA. In DNA, the CDR3 is TGTGCCAGCAGCTCGACTAGCGGGGGGACGTACAATGAGCAGTTCTTC. Translation: CASSSTSGGTYNEQFF.

This clonotype was picked up many times. The V and J genes are TRBV20-1 and TRBJ1-2; 8 bases line up with TRBD1. With 0 bases clipped from V and 4 bases from J, the junction kept 4 bases outside the gene matches. Germline V gives CDR1 DFQATT, CDR2 SNEGSKA (reference sequence). This CDR3 has 14 residues. CDR3 residues: CSARETGEVYGYTF. CDR3 DNA: TGCAGTGCTAGAGAGACAGGGGAGGTCTATGGCTACACCTTC.

This clonotype was counted between two and nine times. The V gene is TRBV7-9, the J gene TRBJ1-2, with D possibly matching TRBD1 (6 bases). Deletions cut 1 base from V and 1 base from J, with 7 bases between. In germline, CDR1 is SEHNR, CDR2 FQNEAQ (reference sequence). The CDR3 extends over 14 amino acids. Written as DNA, the CDR3 is TGTGCCAGCAGCTTAGAACAGGGTAACTATGGCTACACCTTC. Residues: CASSLEQGNYGYTF.

This chain uses TRBV7-9 with TRBJ1-1, with 7 bases identical to TRBD1. This CDR3 region has 12 residues. The V gene end was trimmed by 11 bases and the J gene end by 10 bases; junction bases not matched to a gene: 13. CDR1 is SEHNR and CDR2 is FQNEAQ in the germline V gene (reference sequence). In DNA form, the CDR3 reads TGTGCCGCCCAGGGGGAGCCTCCTGGAGCTTTCTTT. Protein sequence: CAAQGEPPGAFF.

The chain joins TRBV9 to TRBJ2-2; 8 bases agree with TRBD2. V lost 3 bases, J lost 5 bases, and 6 bases stayed unmatched. Germline CDR1 reads SGDLS; CDR2 reads YYNGEE. The CDR3 contains 15 residues. CDR3 DNA: TGTGCCAGCAGCGCAGCAAGCGGGGGTACCGGGGAGCTGTTTTTT. It specifies CASSAASGGTGELFF.

The CDR3 protein is CATSDVVAGSSYNEQFF. In DNA form, the CDR3 reads TGTGCCACCAGTGATGTGGTAGCGGGCAGCTCCTACAATGAGCAGTTCTTC. The chain carries TRBV24-1 and TRBJ2-1; 7 nucleotides align to TRBD2. The germline gives CDR1 KGHDR, CDR2 SFDVKD. Germline trimming cut 3 bases from V and 0 bases from J; bases unmatched to any gene: 7. The CDR3 has 17 amino acids.

This rearrangement joins TRBV10-3 to TRBJ2-7; D not resolved. Germline assignment: CDR1 ENHRY and CDR2 SYGVKD. Trimming took off 3 bases at V and 0 bases at J, with 12 bases between the two ends. The CDR3 extends over 15 amino acids. The CDR3 nucleotides read TGTGCCATCAGTGATTTGGGCGGAACCTCCTACGAGCAGTACTTC. It is translated as CAISDLGGTSYEQYF.

This clonotype came up many times. The chain is built from TRBV19 and TRBJ1-1; D not certain. Germline-derived CDR1 and CDR2 are LNHDA and SQIVND (reference sequence). The CDR3 loop spans 15 amino acids. V was cut by 5 bases and J by 3 bases, with 16 bases left in between. DNA for the CDR3: TGTGCCAGTAGTCCGCTTGGCCTCACGGACACTGAAGCTTTCTTT. This sequence encodes CASSPLGLTDTEAFF.

This clonotype has ten or more counts. The chain couples TRBV7-9 to TRBJ2-7; D uncertain. V was cut by 5 bases and J by 3 bases, with 11 bases left in between. From germline, CDR1 is SEHNR and CDR2 FQNEAQ (reference sequence). The CDR3 covers 13 residues. In DNA, the CDR3 is TGTGCCAGCAGCCCTCTCCGGGTCTACGAGCAGTACTTC. This sequence encodes CASSPLRVYEQYF.

This clonotype was seen a few times. This chain's CDR3 is CASSYVDSVNTGELFF. The CDR3 DNA follows: TGCGCCAGCAGCTACGTGGACAGCGTAAACACCGGGGAGCTGTTTTTT. V gene TRBV5-1 combines with J gene TRBJ2-2, with D possibly TRBD1 on 6 matching bases. V lost 3 bases and J lost 2, with 14 bases in between. Germline V lookup: CDR1 SGHRS, CDR2 YFSETQ. This CDR3 has 16 amino acids.

This clonotype occurred many times. The J gene is TRBJ1-1, the V gene TRBV30; 7 bases map to TRBD1. The CDR3 is 14 residues long. With V trimmed by 1 base and J by 0 bases, 2 bases remained unmatched. In germline, CDR1 is GTSNPN, CDR2 SVGIG (reference sequence). CDR3 in DNA: TGTGCCTGGAGTGGAGGACAGGTGAACACTGAAGCTTTCTTT. It translates to CAWSGGQVNTEAFF.

This clonotype showed up just a few times. The J gene is TRBJ1-5, the V gene TRBV19; tentatively, D is TRBD1 (6 bases). Trimming cost V 8 bases and J 6 bases, with 14 bases left between them. The CDR3 runs to 13 residues. Germline loops: CDR1 LNHDA, CDR2 SQIVND (reference sequence). The CDR3 is CASVGRGGQPQHF. The CDR3 region has the DNA TGTGCCAGTGTGGGGAGGGGGGGTCAGCCCCAGCATTTT.

The chain combines TRBV7-9 with TRBJ1-1; D might be TRBD1 (5 bases). The germline V gene encodes CDR1 SEHNR and CDR2 FQNEAQ (reference sequence). The germline V and J ends were trimmed by 1 base and 4 bases, with 16 bases remaining between them. This CDR3 has 16 residues. The CDR3, as DNA: TGTGCCAGCAGCTTAGGGGGCTTTTTAACATTCACTGAAGCTTTCTTT. Its translation is CASSLGGFLTFTEAFF.

This clonotype was picked up many times. V gene TRBV28 combines with J gene TRBJ1-1, with a tentative D call TRBD1 (5 bases). CDR1 is MDHEN, CDR2 SYDVKM, per germline. The CDR3 contains 17 residues. The V end was cut by 7 bases, the J end by 1 base, with 22 bases between. As DNA, the CDR3 is TGTGCCAGCATCCTGGGCCGGGGGGACTCAAAGAACACTGAAGCTTTCTTT. Residues: CASILGRGDSKNTEAFF.

The chain couples TRBV12-3 or TRBV12-4 to TRBJ2-2, with 7 bases identical to TRBD2. CDR3 length: 14 amino acids. The V segment lost 6 bases and the J segment 6 bases; nucleotides outside the gene matches: 7. CDR3 nucleotide sequence: TGTGCCAGCAGCCCCCAGGGAGGGGCCGGGGAGCTGTTTTTT. Protein product: CASSPQGGAGELFF.

This clonotype was found a few times. This chain connects TRBV9 to TRBJ2-2; D is unclear. The CDR3 extends over 14 amino acids. Trimming took 2 bases from V and 1 from J, leaving 6 bases between them. Germline V gene lookup returns CDR1 SGDLS and CDR2 YYNGEE. This CDR3 reads CASSVPRNTGELFF. In DNA, the CDR3 is TGTGCCAGCAGCGTCCCGAGGAACACCGGGGAGCTGTTTTTT.

About this clonotype: Just one base apart from a much larger clone, this may be a read error. The CDR3 DNA sequence: TGTGCCAGCAGTTACTACACAGCCAGCGCTAGCACAGATGCGCAGTATTTT. Translating it yields CASSYYTASASTDAQYF. The chain combines TRBV6-5 with TRBJ2-3, with D perhaps matching TRBD2 (5 bases). The CDR3 totals 17 residues. CDR1 and CDR2 from the germline V gene are MNHEY and SVGAGI.

The table lists this clonotype with many counts. In nucleotides, the CDR3 is TGTGCCAGCAGTTTATCGTCAGGGGGCGGGGACGAGCAGTACTTC. This sequence encodes CASSLSSGGGDEQYF. The chain combines TRBV27 with TRBJ2-7, with TRBD1 matching 8 bases. The germline CDR1 and CDR2 sequences are MNHEY and SMNVEV (reference sequence). The J segment lost 5 bases and the V segment lost 0 bases, leaving 6 bases of the junction unmatched. This CDR3 has 15 residues.

This clonotype was seen many times. The V call is TRBV2, the J call TRBJ1-5; D is unclear. Deletions cut 6 bases from V and 2 bases from J, with 11 bases between. The length of the CDR3 is 14 residues. The V gene's germline CDR1 is SNHLY and CDR2 FYNNEI. The CDR3 loop reads CASRSGDGNQPQHF. The CDR3 bases are TGTGCCAGCAGATCTGGGGATGGCAATCAGCCCCAGCATTTT.

The chain has TRBV3-1 and TRBJ2-5, with unresolved D. The length of the CDR3 is 14 residues. The germline V gene has CDR1 LGHDT and CDR2 YNNKEL (reference sequence). The germline V and J ends were trimmed by 1 base and 1 base, with 7 bases remaining between them. The CDR3 region is CASSQALPQETQYF. Written as DNA, the CDR3 is TGTGCCAGCAGCCAAGCTTTACCCCAAGAGACCCAGTACTTC.

The V gene is TRBV7-3, the J gene TRBJ1-3, with 8 bases lining up with TRBD1. Germline V gene lookup returns CDR1 SGHTA and CDR2 FQGTGA. This CDR3 is 13 amino acids long. V dropped 5 bases and J dropped 9; count of bases not matched to a gene: 6. CDR3 DNA: TGTGCCAGCAGCATCGGACAGGGTGGCACCATATATTTT. The encoded protein is CASSIGQGGTIYF.

This clonotype was observed many times. V and J are TRBV27 and TRBJ2-7; 7 nucleotides line up with TRBD2. The CDR3 is 14 amino acids. The ends lost 2 bases at V and 4 bases at J; junction bases unmatched: 5. The germline gives CDR1 MNHEY, CDR2 SMNVEV (reference sequence). CDR3 amino acids: CASSLQGEGYEQYF. In nucleotides, the CDR3 is TGTGCCAGCAGTTTACAAGGGGAGGGGTACGAGCAGTACTTC.

This clonotype was counted at least ten times. V and J are TRBV3-1 and TRBJ1-1; the D is unclear. V dropped 3 bases and J dropped 0 bases, with 8 bases sitting between them. The CDR3 extends over 14 amino acids. CDR1 LGHDT and CDR2 YNNKEL come from the germline V gene (reference sequence). CDR3 sequence: CASSHSAVNTEAFF. The CDR3 region has the DNA TGTGCCAGCAGCCATTCTGCTGTGAACACTGAAGCTTTCTTT.

The chain uses TRBV25-1 and TRBJ2-3; weak D call: TRBD2 (7 bases). The germline V and J ends were trimmed by 8 bases and 10 bases, with 16 bases remaining between them. Germline CDR1 and CDR2: MGHDK and SYGVNS. The CDR3 runs 12 residues. The CDR3 is CASRGGAGAQYF. In DNA form, the CDR3 reads TGTGCCAGCCGAGGGGGGGCGGGGGCGCAGTATTTT.